This T cell receptor (beta chain) came from a study of blood T cell repertoires in COVID-19. Trimming removed 7 bases at V and 14 bases at J, with 16 bases between. This CDR3 is built from 11 residues. Germline lookup yields CDR1 MGHDK and CDR2 SYGVNS. This clone has a single count. This table comes from immunoSEQ multiplex PCR, and its TCRdb copy is limited to in-frame clones, with some not included. The data contain 90,000 to 120,000 clones, about 90% of them singletons. Input material: peripheral blood. V is TRBV25-1 and J is TRBJ2-3, with D tentatively TRBD1 or TRBD2 (5 bases each). This TCR was sampled from a middle-aged man with active or convalescent COVID-19. The CDR3 DNA sequence: TGTGCCAGCACTGAGGGGCCCATCAGGTATTTT. This sequence encodes CASTEGPIRYF.